This T cell receptor beta chain was obtained from a study of T-cell memory formation after mild COVID-19. Study details: In these data, TCR clusters were largely donor specific.

The length of the CDR3 is 13 residues. V lost 1 base and J lost 6, with 10 bases in between. In germline, CDR1 is LNHNV, CDR2 YYDKDF (reference sequence). The study, taken as a whole, reports: Contracting CD8+ clones were enriched in EMRA, CD4+ mainly in CM and EM. Second-wave clones reaching peak frequency on day 37 lacked confirmed SARS-CoV-2 specificity.

MiXCR was run by TCRdb on the 5' RACE reads, yielding one entry per CDR3 protein. Among about 470,000 distinct CDR3 sequences listed, 25% were seen once. This clonotype was counted a few times. Its antigen is currently unknown. The chain joins TRBV15 to TRBJ2-7; D gene ambiguous. Sequencing input: PBMCs or a T cell subset sorted from them (not recorded which). The clonotype originates from an adult woman who had mild COVID-19 (a few samples of this study predate the infection). Cell type and time point are not known. CDR3 region: CATSRGSSPEQYF. The CDR3, as DNA: TGTGCCACCAGCAGAGGTTCGTCTCCCGAGCAGTACTTC. The complete variable domain, with remaining parts taken from reference TRBV15 and TRBJ2-7, reads DAMVIQNPRYQVTQFGKPVTLSCSQTLNHNVMYWYQQKSSQAPKLLFHYYDKDFNNEADTPDNFQSRRPNTSFCFLDIRSPGLGDTAMYLCATSRGSSPEQYFGPGTRLTVT.